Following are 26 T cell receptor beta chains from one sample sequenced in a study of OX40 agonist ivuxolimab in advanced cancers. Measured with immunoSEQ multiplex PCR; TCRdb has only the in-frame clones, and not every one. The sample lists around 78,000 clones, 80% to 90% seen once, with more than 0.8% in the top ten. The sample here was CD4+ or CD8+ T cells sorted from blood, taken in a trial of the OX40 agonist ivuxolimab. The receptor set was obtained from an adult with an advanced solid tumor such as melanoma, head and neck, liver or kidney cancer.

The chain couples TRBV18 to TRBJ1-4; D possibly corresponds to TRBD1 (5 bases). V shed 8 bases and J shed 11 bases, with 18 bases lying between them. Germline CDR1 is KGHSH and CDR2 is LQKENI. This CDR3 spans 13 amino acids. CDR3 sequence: CASTRGTLEKLFF. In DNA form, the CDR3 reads TGTGCCAGCACCCGGGGGACCCTGGAGAAACTGTTTTTT.

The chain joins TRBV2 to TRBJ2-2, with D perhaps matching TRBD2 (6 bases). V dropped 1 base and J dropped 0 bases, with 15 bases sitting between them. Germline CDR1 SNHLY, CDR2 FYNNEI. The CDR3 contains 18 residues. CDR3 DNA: TGTGCCAGCAGTGAAGTATCGATCGCTAGCGCGAACACCGGGGAGCTGTTTTTT. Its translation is CASSEVSIASANTGELFF.

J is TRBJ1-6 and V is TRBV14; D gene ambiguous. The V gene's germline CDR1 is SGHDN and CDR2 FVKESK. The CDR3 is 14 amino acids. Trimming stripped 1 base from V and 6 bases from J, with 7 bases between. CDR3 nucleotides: TGTGCCAGCAGCCAAGTTCGGGGTAATTCACCCCTCCACTTT. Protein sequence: CASSQVRGNSPLHF.

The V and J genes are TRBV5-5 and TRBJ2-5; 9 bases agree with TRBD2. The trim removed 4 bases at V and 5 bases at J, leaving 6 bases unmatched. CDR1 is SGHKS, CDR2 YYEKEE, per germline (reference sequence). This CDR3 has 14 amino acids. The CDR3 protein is CASSISGSEETQYF. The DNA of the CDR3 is TGTGCCAGCAGCATTAGCGGGAGTGAGGAGACCCAGTACTTC.

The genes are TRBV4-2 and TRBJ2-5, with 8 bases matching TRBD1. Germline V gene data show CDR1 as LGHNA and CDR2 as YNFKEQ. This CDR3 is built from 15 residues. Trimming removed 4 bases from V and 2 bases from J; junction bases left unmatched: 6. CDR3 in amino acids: CASSPRTGQQETQYF. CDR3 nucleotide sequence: TGTGCCAGCAGCCCCCGGACAGGGCAGCAAGAGACCCAGTACTTC.

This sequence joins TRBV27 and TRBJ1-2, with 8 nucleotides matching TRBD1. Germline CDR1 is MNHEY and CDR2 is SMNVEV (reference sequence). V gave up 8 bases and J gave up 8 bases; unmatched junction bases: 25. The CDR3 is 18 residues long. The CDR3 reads CASGNRPTSGGGGYGYTF. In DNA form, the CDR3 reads TGTGCCAGCGGAAATCGACCTACTTCAGGGGGCGGTGGATACGGCTACACCTTC.

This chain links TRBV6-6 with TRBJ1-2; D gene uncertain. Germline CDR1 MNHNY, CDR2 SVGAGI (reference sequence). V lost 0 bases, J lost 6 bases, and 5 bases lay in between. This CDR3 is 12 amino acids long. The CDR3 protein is CASSYSRDGYTF. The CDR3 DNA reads TGTGCCAGCAGTTACTCGAGGGATGGCTACACCTTC.

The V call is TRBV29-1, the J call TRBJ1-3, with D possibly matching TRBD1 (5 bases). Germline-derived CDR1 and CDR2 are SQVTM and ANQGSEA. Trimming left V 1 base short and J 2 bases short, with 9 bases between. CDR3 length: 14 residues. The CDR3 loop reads CSVEAGKPGNTIYF. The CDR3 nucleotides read TGCAGCGTTGAAGCAGGGAAGCCTGGAAACACCATATATTTT.

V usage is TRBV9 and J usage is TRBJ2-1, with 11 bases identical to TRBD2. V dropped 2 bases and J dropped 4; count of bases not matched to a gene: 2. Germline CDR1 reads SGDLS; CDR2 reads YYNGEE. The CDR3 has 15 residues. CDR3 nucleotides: TGTGCCAGCAGCGTCACTAGCGGGAGATACAATGAGCAGTTCTTC. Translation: CASSVTSGRYNEQFF.

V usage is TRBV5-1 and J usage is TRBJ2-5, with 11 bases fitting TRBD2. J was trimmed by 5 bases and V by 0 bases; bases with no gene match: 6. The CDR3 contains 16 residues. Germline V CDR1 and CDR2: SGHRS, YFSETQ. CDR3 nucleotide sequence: TGCGCCAGCAGCTTGGAGGGACTAGCGGACCGTGAGACCCAGTACTTC. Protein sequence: CASSLEGLADRETQYF.

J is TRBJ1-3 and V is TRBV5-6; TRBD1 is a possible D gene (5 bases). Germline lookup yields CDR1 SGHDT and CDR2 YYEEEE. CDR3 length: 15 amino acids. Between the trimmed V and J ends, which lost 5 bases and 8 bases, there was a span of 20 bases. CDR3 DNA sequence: TGTGCCAGCAGTATGTCTCAGGGTATGTGGGACACCATATATTTT. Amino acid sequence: CASSMSQGMWDTIYF.

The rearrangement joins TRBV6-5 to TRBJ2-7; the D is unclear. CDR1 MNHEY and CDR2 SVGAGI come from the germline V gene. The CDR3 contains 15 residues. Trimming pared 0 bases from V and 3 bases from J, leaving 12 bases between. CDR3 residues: CASSYSGRSIYEQYF. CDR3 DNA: TGTGCCAGCAGTTACTCGGGCAGGAGTATCTACGAGCAGTACTTC.

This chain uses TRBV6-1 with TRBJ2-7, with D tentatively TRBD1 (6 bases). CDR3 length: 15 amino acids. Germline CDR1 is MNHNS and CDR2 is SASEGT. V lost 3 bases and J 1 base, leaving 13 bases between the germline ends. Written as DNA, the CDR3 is TGTGCCAGCAGTGACCCCTCGAGGGGGTCCTACGAGCAGTACTTC. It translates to CASSDPSRGSYEQYF.

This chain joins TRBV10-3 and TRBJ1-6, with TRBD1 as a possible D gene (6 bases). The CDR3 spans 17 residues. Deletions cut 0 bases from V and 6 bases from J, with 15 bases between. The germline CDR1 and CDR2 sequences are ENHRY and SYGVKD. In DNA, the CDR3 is TGTGCCATCAGTGAGTCGGAGTCAGGGGCTACTAATTCACCCCTCCACTTT. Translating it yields CAISESESGATNSPLHF.

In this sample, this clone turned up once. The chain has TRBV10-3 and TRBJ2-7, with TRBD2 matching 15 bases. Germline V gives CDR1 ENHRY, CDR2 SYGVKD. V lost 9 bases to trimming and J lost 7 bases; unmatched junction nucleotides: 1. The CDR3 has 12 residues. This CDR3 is CAIGLAGGEQYF. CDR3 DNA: TGTGCCATAGGACTAGCGGGAGGGGAGCAGTACTTC.

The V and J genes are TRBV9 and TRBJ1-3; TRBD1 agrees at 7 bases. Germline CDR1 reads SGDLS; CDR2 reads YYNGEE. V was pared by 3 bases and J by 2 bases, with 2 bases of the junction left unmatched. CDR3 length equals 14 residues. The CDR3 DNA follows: TGTGCCAGCAGCGCAGGACAGGCTGGAAACACCATATATTTT. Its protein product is CASSAGQAGNTIYF.

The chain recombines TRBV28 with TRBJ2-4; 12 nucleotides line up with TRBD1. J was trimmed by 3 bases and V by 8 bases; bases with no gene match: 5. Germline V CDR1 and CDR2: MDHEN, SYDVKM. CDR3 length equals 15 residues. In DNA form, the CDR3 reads TGTGCCAGCCAGGGACAGGGGGCAATCAAAAACATTCAGTACTTC. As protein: CASQGQGAIKNIQYF.

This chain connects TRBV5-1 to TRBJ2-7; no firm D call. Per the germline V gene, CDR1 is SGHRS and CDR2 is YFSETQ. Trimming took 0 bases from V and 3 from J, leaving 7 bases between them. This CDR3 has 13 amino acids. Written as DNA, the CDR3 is TGCGCCAGCAGCTTGGCCGTGGACTACGAGCAGTACTTC. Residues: CASSLAVDYEQYF.

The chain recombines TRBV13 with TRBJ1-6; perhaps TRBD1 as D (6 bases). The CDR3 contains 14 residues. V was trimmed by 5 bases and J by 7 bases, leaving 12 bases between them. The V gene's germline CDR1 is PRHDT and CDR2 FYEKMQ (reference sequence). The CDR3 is CASSRGGLNSPLHF. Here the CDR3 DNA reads TGTGCCAGCAGCCGGGGGGGCCTAAATTCACCCCTCCACTTT.

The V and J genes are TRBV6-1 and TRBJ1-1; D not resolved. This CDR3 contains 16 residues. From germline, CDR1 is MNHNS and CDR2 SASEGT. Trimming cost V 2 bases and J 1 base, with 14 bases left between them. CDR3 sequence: CASSEYNLPRNTEAFF. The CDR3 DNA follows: TGTGCCAGCAGTGAATACAACTTGCCTAGGAACACTGAAGCTTTCTTT.

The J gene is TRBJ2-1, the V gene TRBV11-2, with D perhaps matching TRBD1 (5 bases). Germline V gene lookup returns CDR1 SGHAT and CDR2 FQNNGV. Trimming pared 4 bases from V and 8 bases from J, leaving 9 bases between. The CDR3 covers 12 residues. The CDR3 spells CASSSQGHEQFF. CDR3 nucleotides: TGTGCCAGCAGCTCCCAGGGCCATGAGCAGTTCTTC.

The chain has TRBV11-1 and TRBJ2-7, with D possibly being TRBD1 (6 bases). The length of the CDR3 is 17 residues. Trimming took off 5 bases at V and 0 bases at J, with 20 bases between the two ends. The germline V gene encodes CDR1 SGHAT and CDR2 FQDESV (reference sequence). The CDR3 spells CASSPFRTATTSYEQYF. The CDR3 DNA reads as TGTGCCAGCAGCCCATTCCGGACAGCCACGACCTCCTACGAGCAGTACTTC.

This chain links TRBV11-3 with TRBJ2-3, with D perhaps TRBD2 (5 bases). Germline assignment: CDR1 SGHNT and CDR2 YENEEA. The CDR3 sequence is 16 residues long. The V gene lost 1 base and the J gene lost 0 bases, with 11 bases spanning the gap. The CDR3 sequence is CASSLGRLASTDTQYF. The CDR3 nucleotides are TGTGCCAGCAGCTTAGGGAGGCTAGCTAGCACAGATACGCAGTATTTT.

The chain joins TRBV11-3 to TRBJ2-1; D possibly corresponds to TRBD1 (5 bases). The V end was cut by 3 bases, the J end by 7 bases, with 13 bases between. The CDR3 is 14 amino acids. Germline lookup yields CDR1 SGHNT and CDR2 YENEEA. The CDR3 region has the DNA TGTGCCAGCAGCTTTATTGGGGCCCATAATGAGCAGTTCTTC. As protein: CASSFIGAHNEQFF.

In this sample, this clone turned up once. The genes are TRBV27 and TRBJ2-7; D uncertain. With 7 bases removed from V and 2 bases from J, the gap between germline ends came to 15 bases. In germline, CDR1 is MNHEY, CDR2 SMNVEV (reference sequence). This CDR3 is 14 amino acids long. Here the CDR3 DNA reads TGTGCCAGCATGAGCCCAACCCGGGCCTACGAGCAGTACTTC. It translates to CASMSPTRAYEQYF.

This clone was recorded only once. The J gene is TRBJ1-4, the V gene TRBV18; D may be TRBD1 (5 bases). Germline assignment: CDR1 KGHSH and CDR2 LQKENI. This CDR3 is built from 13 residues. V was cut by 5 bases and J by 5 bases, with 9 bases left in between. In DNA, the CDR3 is TGTGCCAGCTCATCCGACAGAAATGAAAAACTGTTTTTT. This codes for CASSSDRNEKLFF.